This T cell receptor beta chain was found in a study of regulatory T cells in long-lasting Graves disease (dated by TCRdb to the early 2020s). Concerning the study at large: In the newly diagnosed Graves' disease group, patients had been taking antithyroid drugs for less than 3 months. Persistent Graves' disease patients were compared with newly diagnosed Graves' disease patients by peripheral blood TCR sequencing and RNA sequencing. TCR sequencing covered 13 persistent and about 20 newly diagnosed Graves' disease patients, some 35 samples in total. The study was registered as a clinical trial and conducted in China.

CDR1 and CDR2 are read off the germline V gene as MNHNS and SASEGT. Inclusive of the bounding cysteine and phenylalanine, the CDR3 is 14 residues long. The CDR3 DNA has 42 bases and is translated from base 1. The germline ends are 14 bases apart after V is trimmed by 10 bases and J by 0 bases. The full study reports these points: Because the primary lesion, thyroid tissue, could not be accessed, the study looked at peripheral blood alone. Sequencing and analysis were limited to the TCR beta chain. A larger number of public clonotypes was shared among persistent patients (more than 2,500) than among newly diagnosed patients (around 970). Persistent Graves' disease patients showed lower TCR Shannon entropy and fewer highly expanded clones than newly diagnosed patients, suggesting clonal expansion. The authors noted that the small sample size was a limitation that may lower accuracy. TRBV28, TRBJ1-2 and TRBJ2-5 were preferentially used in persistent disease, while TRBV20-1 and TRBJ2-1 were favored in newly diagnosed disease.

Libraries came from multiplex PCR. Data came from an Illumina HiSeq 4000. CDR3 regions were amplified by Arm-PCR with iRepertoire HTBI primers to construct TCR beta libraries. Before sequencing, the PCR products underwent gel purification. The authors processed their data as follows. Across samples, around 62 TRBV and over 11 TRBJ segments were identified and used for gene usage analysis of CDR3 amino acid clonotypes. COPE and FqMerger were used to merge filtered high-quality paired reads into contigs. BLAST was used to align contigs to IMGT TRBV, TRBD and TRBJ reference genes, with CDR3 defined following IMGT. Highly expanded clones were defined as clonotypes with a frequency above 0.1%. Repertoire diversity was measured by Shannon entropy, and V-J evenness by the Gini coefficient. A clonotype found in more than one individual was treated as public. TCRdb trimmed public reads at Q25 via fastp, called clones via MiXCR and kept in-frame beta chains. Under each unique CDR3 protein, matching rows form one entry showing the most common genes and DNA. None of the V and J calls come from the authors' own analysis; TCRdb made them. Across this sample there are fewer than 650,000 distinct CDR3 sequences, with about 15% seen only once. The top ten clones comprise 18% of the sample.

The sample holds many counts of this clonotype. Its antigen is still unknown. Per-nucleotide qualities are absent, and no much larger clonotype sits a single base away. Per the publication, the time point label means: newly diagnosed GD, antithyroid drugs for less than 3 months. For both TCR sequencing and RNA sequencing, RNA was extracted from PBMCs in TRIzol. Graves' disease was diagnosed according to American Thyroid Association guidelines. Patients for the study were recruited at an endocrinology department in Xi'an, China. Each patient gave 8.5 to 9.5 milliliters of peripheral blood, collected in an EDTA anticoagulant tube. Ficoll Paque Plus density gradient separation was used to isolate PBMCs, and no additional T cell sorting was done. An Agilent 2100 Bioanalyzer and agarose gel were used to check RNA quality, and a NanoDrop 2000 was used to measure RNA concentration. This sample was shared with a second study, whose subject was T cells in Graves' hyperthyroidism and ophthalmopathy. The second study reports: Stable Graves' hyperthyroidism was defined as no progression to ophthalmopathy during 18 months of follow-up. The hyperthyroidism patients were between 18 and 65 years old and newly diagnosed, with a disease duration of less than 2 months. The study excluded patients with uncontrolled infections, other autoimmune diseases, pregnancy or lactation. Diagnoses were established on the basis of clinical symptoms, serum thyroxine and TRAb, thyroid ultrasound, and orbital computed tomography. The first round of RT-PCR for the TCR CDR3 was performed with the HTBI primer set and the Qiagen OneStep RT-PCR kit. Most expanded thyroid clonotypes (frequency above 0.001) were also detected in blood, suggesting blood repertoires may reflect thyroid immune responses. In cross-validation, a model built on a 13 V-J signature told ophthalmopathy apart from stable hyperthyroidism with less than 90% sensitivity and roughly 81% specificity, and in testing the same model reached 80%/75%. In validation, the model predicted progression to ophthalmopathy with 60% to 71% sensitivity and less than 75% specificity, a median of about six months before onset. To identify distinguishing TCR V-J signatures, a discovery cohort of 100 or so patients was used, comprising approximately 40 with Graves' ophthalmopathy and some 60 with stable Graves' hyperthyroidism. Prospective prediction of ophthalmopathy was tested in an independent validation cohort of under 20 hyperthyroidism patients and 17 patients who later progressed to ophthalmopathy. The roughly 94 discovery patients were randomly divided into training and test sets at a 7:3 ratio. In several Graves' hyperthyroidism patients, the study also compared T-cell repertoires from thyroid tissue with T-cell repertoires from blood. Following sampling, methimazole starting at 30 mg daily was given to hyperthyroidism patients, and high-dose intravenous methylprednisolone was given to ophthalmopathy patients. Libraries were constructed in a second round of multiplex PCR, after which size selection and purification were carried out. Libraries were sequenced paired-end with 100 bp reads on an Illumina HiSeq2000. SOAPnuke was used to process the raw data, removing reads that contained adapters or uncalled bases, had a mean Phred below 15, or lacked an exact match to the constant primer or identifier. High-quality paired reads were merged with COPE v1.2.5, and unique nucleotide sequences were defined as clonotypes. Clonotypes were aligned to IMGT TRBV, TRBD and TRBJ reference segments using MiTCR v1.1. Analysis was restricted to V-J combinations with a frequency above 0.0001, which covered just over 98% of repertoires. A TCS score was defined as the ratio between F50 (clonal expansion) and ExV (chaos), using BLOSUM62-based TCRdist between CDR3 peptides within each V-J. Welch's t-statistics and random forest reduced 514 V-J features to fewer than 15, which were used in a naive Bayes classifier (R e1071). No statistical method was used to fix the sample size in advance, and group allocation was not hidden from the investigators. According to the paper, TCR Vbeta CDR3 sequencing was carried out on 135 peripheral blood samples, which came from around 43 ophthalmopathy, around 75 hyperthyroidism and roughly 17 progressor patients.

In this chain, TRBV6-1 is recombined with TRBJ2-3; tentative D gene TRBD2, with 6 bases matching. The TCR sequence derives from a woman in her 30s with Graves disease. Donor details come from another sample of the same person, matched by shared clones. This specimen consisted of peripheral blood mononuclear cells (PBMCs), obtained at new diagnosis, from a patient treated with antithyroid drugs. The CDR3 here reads CATRGSLSTDTQYF. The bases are TGTGCCACACGGGGGTCCCTTAGCACAGATACGCAGTATTTT.